This T cell receptor (beta chain) was sequenced during a study of cytomegalovirus exposure and HLA in healthy donors. Overall study: It was reported in a later analysis that the 90 to 150 validation repertoires used the same platform as the approximately 690 first-cohort repertoires.

TCRdb's copy holds only in-frame clones and misses some; the assay was immunoSEQ multiplex PCR. The sample yields under 300,000 clones, approximately 86% seen once. The sequenced sample was PBMCs. The clonotype comes from a woman aged 18-29 years in good health and CMV-seronegative.

CDR3 in amino acids: CSEPGQVPYEQYF. The DNA for the CDR3 is TGCAGCGAGCCGGGACAGGTCCCCTACGAGCAGTACTTC. V and J are TRBV29-1 and TRBJ2-7; 8 nucleotides line up with TRBD1. The germline gives CDR1 SQVTM, CDR2 ANQGSEA. The J segment lost 2 bases and the V segment lost 7 bases, leaving 7 bases of the junction unmatched. CDR3 length: 13 amino acids.